This T cell receptor (beta chain) derives from a study of cytomegalovirus exposure and HLA in healthy donors. The PCR ran on 60 Vbeta and 13 Jbeta primers. Assay used: immunoSEQ multiplex PCR; TCRdb lists only in-frame clones, some missing. This table has around 200,000 clones, around 85% appearing once. The V gene lost 6 bases and the J gene lost 7 bases, with 13 bases spanning the gap. The CDR3 consists of 14 residues. Germline CDR1 MNHEY, CDR2 SMNVEV (reference sequence). The chain recombines TRBV27 with TRBJ1-6; maybe TRBD1 (6 bases). The sequence was collected from a man aged 40-49 years in good health and CMV-seropositive. The source material was PBMCs. This CDR3 reads CASRDSRGNSPLHF. CDR3 in DNA: TGTGCCAGCAGGGATTCGAGGGGGAATTCACCCCTCCACTTT.